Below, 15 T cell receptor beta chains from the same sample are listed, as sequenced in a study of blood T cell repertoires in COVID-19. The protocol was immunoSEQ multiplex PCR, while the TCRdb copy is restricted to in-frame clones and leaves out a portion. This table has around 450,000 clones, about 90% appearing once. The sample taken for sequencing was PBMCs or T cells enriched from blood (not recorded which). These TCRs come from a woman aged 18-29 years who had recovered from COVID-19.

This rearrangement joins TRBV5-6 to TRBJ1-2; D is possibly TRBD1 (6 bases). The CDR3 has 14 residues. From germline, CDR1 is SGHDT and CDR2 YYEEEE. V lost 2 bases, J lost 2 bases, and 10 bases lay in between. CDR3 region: CASSFPGVNYGYTF. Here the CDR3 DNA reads TGTGCCAGCAGCTTTCCAGGGGTAAACTATGGCTACACCTTC.

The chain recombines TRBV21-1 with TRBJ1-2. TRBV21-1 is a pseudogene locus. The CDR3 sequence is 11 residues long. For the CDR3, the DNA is TGTGCCAGCGGAGTGGAAAGAGGCTACACCTTC. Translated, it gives CASGVERGYTF.

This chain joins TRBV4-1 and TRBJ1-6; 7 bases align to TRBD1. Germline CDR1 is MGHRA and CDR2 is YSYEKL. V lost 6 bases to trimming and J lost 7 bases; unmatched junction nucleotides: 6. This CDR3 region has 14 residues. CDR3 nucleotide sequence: TGCGCCAGCAGTCGACAGGGTGGGAATTCACCCCTCCACTTT. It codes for CASSRQGGNSPLHF.

CDR3 nucleotide sequence: TGTGCCAGCAGCGGGTCGGGAATTAGCAATCAGCCCCAGCATTTT. It is translated as CASSGSGISNQPQHF. The chain links TRBV5-6 to TRBJ1-5; no firm D call. The CDR3 totals 15 residues. Looked up from germline, CDR1 is SGHDT and CDR2 is YYEEEE. V lost 4 bases and J 0 bases, leaving 11 bases between the germline ends.

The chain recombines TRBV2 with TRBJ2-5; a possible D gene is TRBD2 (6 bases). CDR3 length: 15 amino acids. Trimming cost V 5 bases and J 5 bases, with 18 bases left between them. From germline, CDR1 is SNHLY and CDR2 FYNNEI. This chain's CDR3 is CASSTRDWGWETQYF. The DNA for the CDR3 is TGTGCCAGCAGTACCAGGGACTGGGGTTGGGAGACCCAGTACTTC.

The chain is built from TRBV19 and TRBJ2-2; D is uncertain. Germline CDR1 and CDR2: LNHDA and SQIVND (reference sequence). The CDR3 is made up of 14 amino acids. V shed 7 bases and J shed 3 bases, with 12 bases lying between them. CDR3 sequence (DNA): TGTGCCAGTACGTTAAACCGGGACACCGGGGAGCTGTTTTTT. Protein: CASTLNRDTGELFF.

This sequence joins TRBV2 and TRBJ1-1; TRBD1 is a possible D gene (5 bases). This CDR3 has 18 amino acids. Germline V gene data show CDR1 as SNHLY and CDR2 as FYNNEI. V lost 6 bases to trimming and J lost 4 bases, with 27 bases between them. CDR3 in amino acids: CASSGTVKNTRVSTEAFF. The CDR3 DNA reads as TGTGCCAGCAGCGGCACCGTGAAGAATACCAGGGTGTCCACTGAAGCTTTCTTT.

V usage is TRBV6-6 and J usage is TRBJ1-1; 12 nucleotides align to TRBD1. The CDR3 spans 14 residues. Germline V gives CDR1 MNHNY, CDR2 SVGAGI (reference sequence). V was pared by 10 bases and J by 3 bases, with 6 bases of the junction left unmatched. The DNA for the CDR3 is TGTGCCACCGCGGGACAGGGGGCGGACACTGAAGCTTTCTTT. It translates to CATAGQGADTEAFF.

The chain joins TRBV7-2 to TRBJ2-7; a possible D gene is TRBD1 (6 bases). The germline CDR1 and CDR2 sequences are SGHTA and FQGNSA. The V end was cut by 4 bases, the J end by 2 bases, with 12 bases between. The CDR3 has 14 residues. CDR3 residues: CASSSGQFPYEQYF. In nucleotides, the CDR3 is TGTGCCAGCAGCTCCGGACAGTTCCCCTACGAGCAGTACTTC.

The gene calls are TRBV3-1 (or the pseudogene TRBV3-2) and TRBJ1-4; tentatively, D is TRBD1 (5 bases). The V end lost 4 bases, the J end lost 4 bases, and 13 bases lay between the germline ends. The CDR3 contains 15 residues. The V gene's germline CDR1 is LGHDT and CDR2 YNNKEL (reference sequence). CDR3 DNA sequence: TGTGCCAGCAGCCTTCTGACAGCCATTAATGAAAAACTGTTTTTT. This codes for CASSLLTAINEKLFF.

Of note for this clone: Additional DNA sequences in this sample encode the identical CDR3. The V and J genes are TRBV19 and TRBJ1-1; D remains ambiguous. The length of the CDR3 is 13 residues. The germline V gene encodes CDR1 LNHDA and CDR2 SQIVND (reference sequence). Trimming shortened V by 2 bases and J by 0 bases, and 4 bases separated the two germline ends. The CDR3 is CASSITLNTEAFF. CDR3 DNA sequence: TGTGCCAGTAGTATAACACTGAACACTGAAGCTTTCTTT.

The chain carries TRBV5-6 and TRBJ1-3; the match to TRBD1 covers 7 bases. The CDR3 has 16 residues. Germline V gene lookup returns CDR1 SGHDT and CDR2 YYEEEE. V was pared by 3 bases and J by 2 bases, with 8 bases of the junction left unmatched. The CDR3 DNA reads TGTGCCAGCAGCTGGCAGGGGGGTGAACCTGGAAACACCATATATTTT. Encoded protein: CASSWQGGEPGNTIYF.

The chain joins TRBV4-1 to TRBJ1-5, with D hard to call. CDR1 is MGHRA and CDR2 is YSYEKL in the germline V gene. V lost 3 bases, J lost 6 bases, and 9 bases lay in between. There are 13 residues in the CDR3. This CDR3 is CASSQPPGQPQHF. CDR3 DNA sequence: TGCGCCAGCAGCCAGCCCCCGGGTCAGCCCCAGCATTTT.

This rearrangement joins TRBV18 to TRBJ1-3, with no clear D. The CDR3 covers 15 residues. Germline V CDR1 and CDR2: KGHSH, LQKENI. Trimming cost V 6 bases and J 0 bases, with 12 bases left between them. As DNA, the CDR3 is TGTGCCAGCTCTCCGTCAAGAGGCTCTGGAAACACCATATATTTT. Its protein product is CASSPSRGSGNTIYF.

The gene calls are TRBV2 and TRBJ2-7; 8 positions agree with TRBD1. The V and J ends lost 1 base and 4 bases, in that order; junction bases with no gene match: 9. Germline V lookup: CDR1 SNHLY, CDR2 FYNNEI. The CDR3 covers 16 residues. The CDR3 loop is CASSEGGQVIPYEQYF. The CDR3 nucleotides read TGTGCCAGCAGTGAAGGGGGACAGGTGATACCATACGAGCAGTACTTC.